This T cell receptor beta chain was sequenced in a study of CD8+CD57+ T cells in acquired aplastic anemia. Study at large: The average for DNA from sorted CD4+ and CD8+ cells was roughly 3 ug. Study-wide points: Around 27 CD8+ CDR3 sequences occurred in both the patients and the controls.

All patients picked for sequencing had shown, by flow cytometry, an expansion of CD8+CD57+ cells. Each of the patients presented with severe acquired aplastic anemia. At the time of blood sampling, patients had not yet received any therapy. Trimming removed 2 bases at V and 5 bases at J, with 4 bases between. The CDR3 length is 11 residues. Per the germline V gene, CDR1 is SEHNR and CDR2 is FQNEAQ (reference sequence). TCR beta VDJ combinations and CDR3 sequences were profiled from genomic DNA. MiXCR was run by TCRdb on the reads, yielding one entry per CDR3 protein. The sample has about 40,000 distinct CDR3 sequences; approximately 63% are singletons. This clonotype was recorded a few times. What it binds is not known. A much larger clone differs by one base, so this may be a read error.

Sequenced: sorted CD4+, CD8+, or CD8+CD57+ T cells (not recorded which) from PBMCs. This sequence joins TRBV7-9 and TRBJ2-7; D gene unclear. The TCR sequence derives from a human donor with aplastic anemia. In DNA, the CDR3 is TGTGCCAGCAGCTTATTCGACGAGCAGTACTTC. It is translated as CASSLFDEQYF.